The rows below give T cell receptor beta chains drawn from one sample of a study of graft-versus-host responses after intestinal transplantation. Profiled with immunoSEQ multiplex PCR; TCRdb holds only in-frame clones, not every one. In the table there are about 38,000 clones, around 83% of which are singletons. The source was PBMCs, collected about 990 days after transplant. The receptors derive from a human patient who received an intestinal transplant, so some T cells may come from the graft donor. Both conserved end residues are part of each CDR3. D genes are given only for firm matches. A clone size is listed for some rows: how often the clone was seen (once, few, many), or a class if it is expanded.

V gene	clone size	J gene	D gene	CDR3 protein	CDR3 DNA
TRBV6-6	NA	TRBJ1-1	NA	CASSYGREGTEAFF	TGTGCCAGCAGTTACGGGCGAGAGGGCACTGAAGCTTTCTTT
TRBV9	NA	TRBJ1-6	NA	CASSVAGGKPLHF	TGTGCCAGCAGCGTAGCGGGGGGAAAACCCCTCCACTTT
TRBV10-2	NA	TRBJ2-1	NA	CASSDPASWLYNEQFF	TGCGCCAGCAGTGACCCGGCTAGCTGGCTCTACAATGAGCAGTTCTTC
TRBV28	NA	TRBJ1-2	NA	CASSFWGRGYTF	TGTGCCAGCAGTTTTTGGGGGCGCGGCTACACCTTC
TRBV27	NA	TRBJ2-1	NA	CASSQMGSYNEQFF	TGTGCCAGCAGTCAGATGGGCTCCTACAATGAGCAGTTCTTC
TRBV25-1	NA	TRBJ1-5	NA	CASSDPGQNQPQHF	TGTGCCAGCAGTGATCCGGGGCAGAATCAGCCCCAGCATTTT
TRBV6-4	NA	TRBJ1-2	NA	CASSDVRNYGYTF	TGTGCCAGCAGTGACGTCAGAAACTATGGCTACACCTTC
TRBV27	NA	TRBJ2-1	NA	CASSSRGGETYNEQFF	TGTGCCAGCAGTTCCAGAGGAGGGGAGACCTACAATGAGCAGTTCTTC
TRBV6-1	once	TRBJ2-5	TRBD2	CASSFLAGETQYF	TGTGCCAGCAGTTTCTTAGCGGGAGAGACCCAGTACTTC
TRBV15	NA	TRBJ1-5	NA	CATSRDLGLGQPQHF	TGTGCCACCAGCAGAGATCTTGGACTTGGGCAGCCCCAGCATTTT
TRBV7-9	few	TRBJ2-4	NA	CASSLGVQGRGVQYF	TGTGCCAGCAGCTTAGGCGTACAGGGTCGCGGGGTTCAGTACTTC
TRBV19	once	TRBJ1-1	TRBD1	CATRRQGYRDTEAFF	TGTGCCACCCGAAGACAGGGGTATAGGGACACTGAAGCTTTCTTT
TRBV6-1	NA	TRBJ1-1	NA	CASSEMWGTNTEAFF	TGTGCCAGCAGTGAGATGTGGGGGACGAACACTGAAGCTTTCTTT
TRBV20-1	NA	TRBJ2-5	NA	CSARAAETQYF	TGCAGTGCTAGAGCAGCGGAGACCCAGTACTTC
TRBV18	once	TRBJ2-7	NA	CASSPRKVYEQYF	TGTGCCAGCTCACCACGTAAGGTTTACGAGCAGTACTTC
TRBV4-1	NA	TRBJ1-6	TRBD1	CASSQDQTGRENSPLHF	TGCGCCAGCAGCCAAGATCAGACAGGGAGGGAGAATTCACCCCTCCACTTT
TRBV6-1	NA	TRBJ2-7	NA	CASSGFDYEQYF	TGTGCCAGCAGTGGGTTTGACTACGAGCAGTACTTC
TRBV29-1	NA	TRBJ1-1	NA	CSVYQTGLVGAFF	TGCAGCGTATACCAGACAGGCTTGGTAGGAGCTTTCTTT
TRBV7-6	few	TRBJ2-7	TRBD2	CASSRETIAGATEQYF	TGTGCCAGCAGCAGAGAGACTATAGCGGGAGCGACCGAGCAGTACTTC
TRBV6-1	NA	TRBJ1-2	TRBD1	CASWTGGAYGRYTF	TGTGCCAGCTGGACAGGGGGCGCCTATGGGCGCTACACCTTC
TRBV19	NA	TRBJ1-4	NA	CASIRLREKLFF	TGTGCCAGTATCAGGTTGCGTGAAAAACTGTTTTTT
TRBV19	NA	TRBJ2-3	TRBD2	CASSAALAEDTQYF	TGTGCCAGTAGTGCCGCCCTAGCGGAGGATACGCAGTATTTT
TRBV28	once	TRBJ1-5	NA	CASSVPRMAGHSNQPQHF	TGTGCCAGCAGTGTGCCCCGTATGGCGGGGCATAGCAATCAGCCCCAGCATTTT
TRBV28	once	TRBJ1-2	TRBD1	CASSSLGQGALGYTF	TGTGCCAGCAGTTCTTTGGGACAGGGGGCCTTGGGCTACACCTTC
TRBV29-1	NA	TRBJ2-7	NA	CSVEEADRPYEQYF	TGCAGCGTTGAAGAGGCGGACCGACCCTACGAGCAGTACTTC
TRBV28	once	TRBJ1-3	NA	CASSLSFVSGNTIYF	TGTGCCAGCAGTTTAAGCTTTGTCTCTGGAAACACCATATATTTT
TRBV7-2	once	TRBJ2-1	TRBD2	CASSFRLAGGGLNEQFF	TGTGCCAGCAGCTTCAGACTAGCGGGAGGGGGACTCAATGAGCAGTTCTTC
TRBV28	NA	TRBJ2-1	NA	CASSPAGDSSYNEQFF	TGTGCCAGCAGTCCTGCGGGGGACAGCTCCTACAATGAGCAGTTCTTC
TRBV10-3	NA	TRBJ1-3	NA	CAIRPASGNTIYF	TGTGCCATCCGACCAGCCTCTGGAAACACCATATATTTT
TRBV28	few	TRBJ1-5	NA	CASSFAGNQPQHF	TGTGCCAGCAGTTTCGCAGGGAATCAGCCCCAGCATTTT
TRBV6-1	NA	TRBJ1-6	NA	CASSELVTGNSPLHF	TGTGCCAGCAGTGAATTGGTGACAGGAAATTCACCCCTCCACTTT
TRBV29-1	once	TRBJ1-4	NA	CSARGGTNEKLFF	TGCAGCGCTCGGGGAGGAACTAATGAAAAACTGTTTTTT
TRBV7-8	NA	TRBJ2-3	NA	CASSPRGPSTDTQYF	TGTGCCAGCAGCCCTCGCGGGCCCAGCACAGATACGCAGTATTTT
TRBV5-1	NA	TRBJ1-5	NA	CASSGGSRERNQPQHF	TGCGCCAGCAGCGGAGGATCCCGGGAAAGGAATCAGCCCCAGCATTTT
TRBV10-1	NA	TRBJ2-7	NA	CASSEGGEQYF	TGCGCCAGCAGTGAAGGGGGCGAGCAGTACTTC
TRBV30	NA	TRBJ1-4	NA	CAWKENEKLFF	TGTGCCTGGAAAGAGAATGAAAAACTGTTTTTT
TRBV27	NA	TRBJ1-2	NA	CASSSQGGKGYTF	TGTGCCAGCAGTTCCCAGGGTGGGAAGGGCTACACCTTC
TRBV4-2	NA	TRBJ2-6	NA	CASSQRTTQTSGANVLTF	TGTGCCAGCAGCCAGCGGACAACGCAAACCTCTGGGGCCAACGTCCTGACTTTC
TRBV4-1	once	TRBJ1-5	NA	CASSQDLRGQPQHF	TGCGCCAGCAGCCAAGATCTGAGGGGTCAGCCCCAGCATTTT
TRBV29-1	NA	TRBJ2-5	NA	CSVVGEETQYF	TGCAGCGTTGTTGGGGAAGAGACCCAGTACTTC
TRBV7-9	once	TRBJ2-1	NA	CASSLGFSNEQFF	TGTGCCAGCAGCTTAGGATTTTCCAATGAGCAGTTCTTC
TRBV5-1	few	TRBJ2-1	NA	CASSLESLGSSYNEQFF	TGCGCCAGCAGCTTGGAGTCTTTAGGGAGCTCCTACAATGAGCAGTTCTTC
TRBV6-1	NA	TRBJ2-5	NA	CASSSGPNQETQYF	TGTGCCAGCAGCTCTGGACCCAACCAAGAGACCCAGTACTTC
TRBV11-2	NA	TRBJ2-7	NA	CASSVTGSYEQYF	TGTGCCAGCAGCGTTACGGGGAGCTACGAGCAGTACTTC
TRBV6-1	once	TRBJ2-7	NA	CASSERGDTFYEQYF	TGTGCCAGCAGTGAAAGGGGGGACACTTTCTACGAGCAGTACTTC
TRBV18	NA	TRBJ2-4	NA	CASSPPPSLAKNIQYF	TGTGCCAGCTCACCACCCCCCTCCTTAGCCAAAAACATTCAGTACTTC